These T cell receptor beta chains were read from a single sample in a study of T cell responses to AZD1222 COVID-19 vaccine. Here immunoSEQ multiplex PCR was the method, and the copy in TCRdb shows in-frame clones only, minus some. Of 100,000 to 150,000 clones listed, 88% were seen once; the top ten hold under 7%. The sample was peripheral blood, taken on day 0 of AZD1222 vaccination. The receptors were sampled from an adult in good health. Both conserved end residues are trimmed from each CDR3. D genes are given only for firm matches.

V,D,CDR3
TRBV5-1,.,ASSLAKDPVPTEAF
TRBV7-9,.,ASSTAGRLGNTIY
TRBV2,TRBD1,ASSEIGQGYSPLH
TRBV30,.,AWSATGGEPQH
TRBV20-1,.,SGEENTEAF
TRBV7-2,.,ASSPRSARSTVDGYT
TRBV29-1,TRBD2,SAEGGRGADTQY
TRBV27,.,ASSLSGRPQETQY
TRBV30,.,AWSEGSWTNYGYT
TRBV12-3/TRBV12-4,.,ASSLTGLLGYT
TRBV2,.,ASSDAGGYT
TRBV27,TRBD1,ASSLVGTGLDEQY
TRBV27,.,ASRFGASSYEQY
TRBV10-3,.,AISAGIGWYGYT
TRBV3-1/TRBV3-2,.,ASSQGLVVQPQH
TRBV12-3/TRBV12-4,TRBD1,ASRTGEQETQY
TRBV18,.,ASSLGGDQPQH
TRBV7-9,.,ASSLVPVNYEQY
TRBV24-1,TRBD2,ATSDLQAGDEQY
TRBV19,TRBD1,ASTLGTGGNNEQF
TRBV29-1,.,SVEGCGATYNQPQH
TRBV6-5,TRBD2,ASSSLAGGTDTQY
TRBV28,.,ASTRGGTYGYT
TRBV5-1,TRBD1,ASSLILTGGSAGELF
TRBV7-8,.,ASSPTPLALQETQY
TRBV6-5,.,ASNGRSSSYGYT
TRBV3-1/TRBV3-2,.,ASSQASAGGGEQF
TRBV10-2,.,ASIRSTNTGELF
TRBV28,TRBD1,ASSFLGTGGYEQY
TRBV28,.,ASSVGHLSGNTIY
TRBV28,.,ASSLYTATGNQPQH